Sequencing of this T cell receptor beta chain was carried out in a study of T cell repertoires in cytomegalovirus infection. About the study: Peptides in the study included HLA-C-restricted and HLA-B-restricted CMV epitopes. Public signatures in TCR beta pointed to CMV infection and matching HLA type.

Losses at the gene ends were 5 bases for V and 6 bases for J; bases not matched to a gene: 12. Germline values: CDR1 LGHDT, CDR2 YNNKEL (reference sequence). The length of the CDR3 is 16 residues. General study points: People with CMV and the relevant HLA were identified by cumulative public TCR beta family frequency.

TCRdb re-called the reads with MiXCR, one entry per CDR3 protein. The table has approximately 81,000 distinct CDR3 sequences, about 24% seen once. This clonotype was detected only a few times. What it binds is unknown. The rearrangement joins TRBV3-1 to TRBJ2-3, with 9 bases that match TRBD2. Here the sequenced sample was CD8+ T cells from cultured PBMCs, taken from culture after CMV antigen stimulation. The clonotype originates from a human donor in good health (CMV status not recorded). Some clones in this sample may be carry-over from other donors' samples. CDR3 in amino acids: CASSAAGTSSGDTQYF. The CDR3 DNA follows: TGTGCCAGCAGCGCTGCCGGGACTAGCTCGGGTGATACGCAGTATTTT.